This entry describes one TCR beta chain. No antigen is known for it. The method was immunoSEQ multiplex PCR; TCRdb's version includes in-frame clones alone and lacks a portion of them. Of about 210,000 clones detected, almost 95% appear once; the ten largest clones hold 1% to 1.5%. The sample is drawn from a study of T cell responses to AZD1222 COVID-19 vaccine. Study at large: Pooled samples include second doses given at about 4 or 12 weeks.

Study-level results: The peak T cell response came first, and repertoires were sampled only after it. Clonal diversity may have been underestimated, and the donors were mostly white British, with more females than males. Researchers report vaccine-associated CD4 TCRs spanning spike, with dominance at 160-218 and 743-854.

There are 14 residues in the CDR3. CDR1 and CDR2 (germline): SGHVS, FQNEAQ. V gave up 5 bases and J gave up 5 bases; unmatched junction bases: 7. The TCR was taken from an adult in good health. This specimen was peripheral blood, taken on day 0 of AZD1222 vaccination. The chain links TRBV7-8 to TRBJ1-2; 8 bases are a match to TRBD1. CDR3: CASSPGGRGYGYTF. CDR3 coding DNA: TGTGCCAGCAGCCCAGGGGGCAGGGGGTATGGCTACACCTTC.